This T cell receptor (beta chain) is from a study of blood T cell repertoires in COVID-19. CDR1 is MGHRA, CDR2 YSYEKL, per germline. This CDR3 contains 20 residues. The V end was cut by 0 bases, the J end by 0 bases, with 18 bases between. Allocation to cohorts depended on clinical history reported by the participants. Either two negative PCRs, clearance, or symptom resolution qualified Cohort 3 donors as recovered. Original processing methods: From reference gene primer amplification, estimates of nucleated cell counts were derived. Profiled with immunoSEQ multiplex PCR; TCRdb holds only in-frame clones, not every one. The V and J calls and clone size were taken over from that table, and D and trimming were inferred from the DNA. The sample records hundreds of thousands of clones, approximately 91% being singletons.

V and J are TRBV4-1 and TRBJ1-6; the D is unclear. The sequenced material came from PBMCs or T cells enriched from blood (not recorded which). The origin of this receptor is a woman aged 60 to 75 who had recovered from COVID-19. CDR3 sequence reads: CASSQEKRYGESSYNSPLHF. The CDR3 DNA is TGCGCCAGCAGCCAAGAGAAGCGGTACGGGGAGAGCTCCTATAATTCACCCCTCCACTTT.